This T cell receptor (beta chain) was observed in a study of blood T cells in healthy people across ages. Findings and limits, study-wide: With naive T cell percentage, TCR beta diversity showed a strong correlation.

In terms of origin and age, donors were healthy Caucasian individuals from Russia aged about 6 to 95. Primed by a sample-barcoded 5' primer and a J-beta primer mix, a second PCR proceeded for about 7 to 11 cycles. A 12-random-nucleotide template-switch adaptor tagged each cDNA molecule. TCRdb re-analysed the 5' RACE reads in MiXCR, keeping a single row per CDR3 protein. The sample consists of 1.5 million to 2 million distinct CDR3 sequences, approximately 30% of them appearing once. The length of the CDR3 is 16 residues. With V trimmed by 10 bases and J by 4 bases, 9 bases remained unmatched. With regard to this clonotype: What it recognizes is unknown.

The chain joins TRBV12-3 or TRBV12-4 to TRBJ2-3, with 15 bases identical to TRBD2. The source is a woman between 25 and 40 years old in good health. The sample taken for sequencing was blood. In DNA, the CDR3 is TGTGCCAACAGCCGGACTAGCGGGAGGGTCTCAGATACGCAGTATTTT. The encoded protein is CANSRTSGRVSDTQYF.